This T cell receptor beta chain came from a study of blood T cell repertoires in COVID-19. Study overall: COVID-19 samples from acute and convalescent phases originated in the United States, Italy and Spain. In each case, the material was cDNA or gDNA derived from T cells, B-cell-depleted T cells, or PBMCs.

This table comes from immunoSEQ multiplex PCR, and its TCRdb copy is limited to in-frame clones, with some not included. Here the sample spans under 200,000 clones, 84% being singletons. The ends lost 4 bases at V and 3 bases at J; junction bases unmatched: 4. CDR3 length: 15 residues. CDR1 is SGDLS, CDR2 YYNGEE, per germline. Material for sequencing was peripheral blood. The chain joins TRBV9 to TRBJ1-1; 12 nucleotides align to TRBD1. The sequence came from a man aged 18 to 30 with active or convalescent COVID-19. In nucleotides, the CDR3 is TGTGCCAGCAGCCCCCGGGACAGGGGGCACACTGAAGCTTTCTTT. This sequence encodes CASSPRDRGHTEAFF. The full variable domain, rest sourced from reference TRBV9 and TRBJ1-1, is DSGVTQTPKHLITATGQRVTLRCSPRSGDLSVYWYQQSLDQGLQFLIQYYNGEERAKGNILERFSAQQFPDLHSELNLSSLELGDSALYFCASSPRDRGHTEAFFGQGTRLTVV.